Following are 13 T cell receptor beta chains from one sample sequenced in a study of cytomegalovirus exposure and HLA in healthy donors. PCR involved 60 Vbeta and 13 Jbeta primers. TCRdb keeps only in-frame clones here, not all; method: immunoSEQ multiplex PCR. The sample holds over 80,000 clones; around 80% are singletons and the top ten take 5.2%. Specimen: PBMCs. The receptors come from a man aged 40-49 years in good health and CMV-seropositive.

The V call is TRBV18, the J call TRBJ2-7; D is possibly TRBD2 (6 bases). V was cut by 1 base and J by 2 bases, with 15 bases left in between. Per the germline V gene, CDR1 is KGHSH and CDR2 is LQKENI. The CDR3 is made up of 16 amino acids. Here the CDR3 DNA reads TGTGCCAGCTCACCACTCGGACCTCCGGGGGCCTACGAGCAGTACTTC. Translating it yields CASSPLGPPGAYEQYF.

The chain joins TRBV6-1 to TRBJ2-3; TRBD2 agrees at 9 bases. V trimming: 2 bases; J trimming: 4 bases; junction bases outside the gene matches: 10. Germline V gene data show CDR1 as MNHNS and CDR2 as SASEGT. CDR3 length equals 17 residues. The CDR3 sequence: CASSEPTSGEGPDTQYF. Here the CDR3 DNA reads TGTGCCAGCAGTGAACCGACTAGCGGAGAGGGCCCAGATACGCAGTATTTT.

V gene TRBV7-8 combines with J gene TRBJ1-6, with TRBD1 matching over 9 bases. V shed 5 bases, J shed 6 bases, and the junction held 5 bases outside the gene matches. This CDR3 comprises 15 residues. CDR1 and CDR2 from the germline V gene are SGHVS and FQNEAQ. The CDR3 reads CASSLLDRGNSPLHF. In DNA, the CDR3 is TGTGCCAGCAGCCTATTGGACAGGGGTAATTCACCCCTCCACTTT.

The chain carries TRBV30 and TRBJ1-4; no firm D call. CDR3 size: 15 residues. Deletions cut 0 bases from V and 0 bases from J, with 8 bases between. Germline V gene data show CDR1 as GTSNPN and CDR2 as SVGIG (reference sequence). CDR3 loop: CAWSVGSSTNEKLFF. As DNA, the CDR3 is TGTGCCTGGAGTGTGGGGAGCTCAACTAATGAAAAACTGTTTTTT.

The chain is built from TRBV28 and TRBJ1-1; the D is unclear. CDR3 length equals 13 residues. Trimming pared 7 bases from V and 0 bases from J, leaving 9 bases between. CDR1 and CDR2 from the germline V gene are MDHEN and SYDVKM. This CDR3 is CASITIMNTEAFF. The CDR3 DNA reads TGTGCCAGCATCACAATTATGAACACTGAAGCTTTCTTT.

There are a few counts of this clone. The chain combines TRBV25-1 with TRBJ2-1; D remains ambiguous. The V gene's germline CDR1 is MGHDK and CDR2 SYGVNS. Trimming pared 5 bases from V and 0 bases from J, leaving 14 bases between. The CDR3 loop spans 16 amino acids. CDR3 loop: CASSTVSLSSYNEQFF. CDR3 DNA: TGTGCCAGCAGTACAGTGAGCCTTAGCTCCTACAATGAGCAGTTCTTC.

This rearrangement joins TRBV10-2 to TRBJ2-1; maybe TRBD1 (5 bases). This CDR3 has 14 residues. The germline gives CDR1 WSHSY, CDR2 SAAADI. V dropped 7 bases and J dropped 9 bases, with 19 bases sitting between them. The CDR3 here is CASNEQGLRGEQFF. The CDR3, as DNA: TGCGCCAGCAACGAGCAAGGGTTAAGGGGTGAGCAGTTCTTC.

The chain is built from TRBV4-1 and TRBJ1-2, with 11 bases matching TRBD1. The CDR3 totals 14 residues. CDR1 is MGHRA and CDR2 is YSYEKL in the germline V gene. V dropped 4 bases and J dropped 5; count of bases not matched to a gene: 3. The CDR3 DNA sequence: TGCGCCAGCAGCCCTGGACAGGGGGCGTATGGCTACACCTTC. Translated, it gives CASSPGQGAYGYTF.

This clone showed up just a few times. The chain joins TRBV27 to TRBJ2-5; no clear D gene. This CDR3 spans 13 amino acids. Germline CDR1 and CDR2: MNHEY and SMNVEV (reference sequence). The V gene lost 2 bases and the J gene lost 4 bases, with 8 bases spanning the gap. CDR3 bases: TGTGCCAGCAGTTTACGGTACGGAGAGACCCAGTACTTC. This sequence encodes CASSLRYGETQYF.

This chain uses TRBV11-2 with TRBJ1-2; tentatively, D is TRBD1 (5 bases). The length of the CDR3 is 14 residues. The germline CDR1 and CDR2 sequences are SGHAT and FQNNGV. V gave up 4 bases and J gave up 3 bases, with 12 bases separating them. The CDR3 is CASSSRGAYYGYTF. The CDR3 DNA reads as TGTGCCAGCAGCTCCCGTGGGGCTTACTATGGCTACACCTTC.

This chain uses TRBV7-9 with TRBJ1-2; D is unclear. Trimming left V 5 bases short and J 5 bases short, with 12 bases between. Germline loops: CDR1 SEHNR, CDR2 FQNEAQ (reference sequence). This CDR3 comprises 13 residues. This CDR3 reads CASSPLENYGYTF. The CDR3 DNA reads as TGTGCCAGCAGCCCCCTGGAGAATTATGGCTACACCTTC. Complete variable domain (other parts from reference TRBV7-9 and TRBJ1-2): DTGVSQNPRHKITKRGQNVTFRCDPISEHNRLYWYRQTLGQGPEFLTYFQNEAQLEKSRLLSDRFSAERPKGSFSTLEIQRTEQGDSAMYLCASSPLENYGYTFGSGTRLTVV.

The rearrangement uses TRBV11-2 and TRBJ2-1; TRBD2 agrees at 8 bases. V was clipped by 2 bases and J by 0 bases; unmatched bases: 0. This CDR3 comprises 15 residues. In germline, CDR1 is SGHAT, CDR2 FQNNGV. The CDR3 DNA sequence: TGTGCCAGCAGCTTAAGCGGGAGCTCCTACAATGAGCAGTTCTTC. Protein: CASSLSGSSYNEQFF. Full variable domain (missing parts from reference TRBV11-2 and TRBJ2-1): EAGVAQSPRYKIIEKRQSVAFWCNPISGHATLYWYQQILGQGPKLLIQFQNNGVVDDSQLPKDRFSAERLKGVDSTLKIQPAKLEDSAVYLCASSLSGSSYNEQFFGPGTRLTVL.

The CDR3 DNA sequence: TGTGCCAGCAGCATCCTAAGAGCGAGCGGGGGAGGGACCGGGGAGCTGTTTTTT. Its translation is CASSILRASGGGTGELFF. The chain has TRBV5-4 and TRBJ2-2; 8 nucleotides agree with TRBD2. The CDR3 length is 18 residues. Losses at the gene ends were 4 bases for V and 5 bases for J; bases not matched to a gene: 16. The germline V gene has CDR1 SGHNT and CDR2 YYREEE (reference sequence). Complete variable domain (other parts from reference TRBV5-4 and TRBJ2-2): ETGVTQSPTHLIKTRGQQVTLRCSSQSGHNTVSWYQQALGQGPQFIFQYYREEENGRGNFPPRFSGLQFPNYSSELNVNALELDDSALYLCASSILRASGGGTGELFFGEGSRLTVL.